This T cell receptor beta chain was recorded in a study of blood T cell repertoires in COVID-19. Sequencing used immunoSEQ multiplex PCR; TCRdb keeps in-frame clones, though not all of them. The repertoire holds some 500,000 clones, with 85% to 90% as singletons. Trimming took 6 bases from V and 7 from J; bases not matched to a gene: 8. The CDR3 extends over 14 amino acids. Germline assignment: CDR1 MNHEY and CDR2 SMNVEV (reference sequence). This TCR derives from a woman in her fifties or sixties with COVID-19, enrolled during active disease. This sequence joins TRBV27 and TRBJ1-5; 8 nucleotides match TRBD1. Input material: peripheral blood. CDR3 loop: CASRAGGFGQPQHF. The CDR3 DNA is TGTGCCAGCAGGGCAGGGGGCTTCGGACAGCCCCAGCATTTT.